This TCR beta chain was recorded in a study of cytomegalovirus exposure and HLA in healthy donors. Study conclusions and caveats: The study designated 150 to 200 TCR beta chains cytomegalovirus-associated. Serostatus for CMV was the only available immune exposure information.

In regard to this clone: The antigen is not known.

The PCR made use of 60 Vbeta and 13 Jbeta primers. The repertoire was sequenced with immunoSEQ multiplex PCR; TCRdb's copy has only in-frame clones and lacks some. This sample's table has about 60,000 clones. Trimming stripped 4 bases from V and 3 bases from J, with 11 bases between. Germline V gives CDR1 SGHRS, CDR2 YFSETQ. This CDR3 comprises 13 residues. This chain joins TRBV5-1 and TRBJ2-7, with D perhaps TRBD1 (5 bases). Specimen: PBMCs. This sequence originates from a boy aged 5-17 years in good health and CMV-seronegative. Written as DNA, the CDR3 is TGCGCCAGCAGCGCAGGGTCAAACTACGAGCAGTACTTC. Protein sequence: CASSAGSNYEQYF.